These 2 T cell receptor beta chains were sequenced from one sample in a study of shared clonotypes between healthy human individuals. Measured with immunoSEQ multiplex PCR; TCRdb has only the in-frame clones, and not every one. The repertoire includes over a million clones, about four fifths of them detected once, and more than 0.45% sits in the top ten. Sample: memory CD4+ T cells from PBMCs. Noted subset: CD45RA-negative fraction. These receptor sequences come from a man between 18 and 29 years old in good health. Some clones in this sample may be carry-over from other donors' samples.

This clone was counted a single time. The chain recombines TRBV21-1 with TRBJ1-2; TRBD1, the table's D call, was not compared with the DNA. TRBV21-1 is reported as a pseudogene. The CDR3 length is 15 residues. Here the CDR3 DNA reads TGTGCCAGCATTTGGGACAGGGACCTATTCAGTGGCTACACCTTC. It encodes CASIWDRDLFSGYTF.

V gene TRBV6-1 combines with J gene TRBJ2-3, with 9 bases fitting TRBD2. J lost 4 bases, V lost 2 bases, and 7 bases had no gene match. The CDR3 runs to 16 residues. The germline CDR1 and CDR2 sequences are MNHNS and SASEGT. The CDR3 loop reads CASSEIGGRAPDTQYF. The CDR3 DNA follows: TGTGCCAGCAGTGAAATCGGCGGGAGGGCCCCAGATACGCAGTATTTT.